These 4 T cell receptor beta chains came from one sample sequenced in a study of cytomegalovirus exposure and HLA in healthy donors. Sequencing used immunoSEQ multiplex PCR; TCRdb keeps in-frame clones, though not all of them. The sample carries approximately 120,000 clones, 88% recorded once. Sequenced material: PBMCs. These TCRs come from a young woman in good health and CMV-seronegative.

V usage is TRBV6-1 and J usage is TRBJ2-7, with 7 bases aligning to TRBD2. The junction had 7 bases not matched to a gene; V was cut back by 6 bases and J by 2 bases. CDR3 length: 14 amino acids. Germline lookup yields CDR1 MNHNS and CDR2 SASEGT. DNA for the CDR3: TGTGCCAGCAGGGAGAGACTAGCAACCTACGAGCAGTACTTC. Translating gives CASRERLATYEQYF.

This clone was detected a few times. The chain joins TRBV27 to TRBJ1-4; D uncertain. The CDR3 spans 14 residues. Germline lookup yields CDR1 MNHEY and CDR2 SMNVEV (reference sequence). V was clipped by 0 bases and J by 3 bases, with 5 bases between them. This CDR3 reads CASSLSRANEKLFF. CDR3 bases: TGTGCCAGCAGTTTATCCCGAGCTAATGAAAAACTGTTTTTT.

This chain connects TRBV30 to TRBJ1-3, with D possibly matching TRBD1 (6 bases). V lost 3 bases and J 0 bases, leaving 15 bases between the germline ends. There are 16 residues in the CDR3. Looked up from germline, CDR1 is GTSNPN and CDR2 is SVGIG (reference sequence). CDR3 loop: CAWSQGGWNSGNTIYF. The CDR3 nucleotides read TGTGCCTGGAGCCAAGGGGGATGGAACTCTGGAAACACCATATATTTT. Full variable domain (remainder filled in from reference TRBV30 and TRBJ1-3): SQTIHQWPATLVQPVGSPLSLECTVEGTSNPNLYWYRQAAGRGLQLLFYSVGIGQISSEVPQNLSASRPQDRQFILSSKKLLLSDSGFYLCAWSQGGWNSGNTIYFGEGSWLTVV.

The chain couples TRBV25-1 to TRBJ1-2, with unresolved D. V shed 1 base and J shed 1 base, with 7 bases lying between them. The CDR3 length is 14 residues. Per the germline V gene, CDR1 is MGHDK and CDR2 is SYGVNS. CDR3 bases: TGTGCCAGCAGTGAATGGGGAGATAACTATGGCTACACCTTC. Encoded protein: CASSEWGDNYGYTF.